This TCR beta chain derives from a study of blood T cell repertoires in COVID-19. The germline V gene encodes CDR1 KGHSH and CDR2 LQKENI. Germline trimming cut 1 base from V and 7 bases from J; bases unmatched to any gene: 6. CDR3 length: 14 residues. The repertoire was sequenced with immunoSEQ multiplex PCR; TCRdb's copy has only in-frame clones and lacks some. The table includes roughly 150,000 clones, approximately 88% detected once. This clone has a handful of counts. The chain is built from TRBV18 and TRBJ1-1, with TRBD1 matching over 7 bases. The specimen sequenced was peripheral blood. This clonotype was obtained from a human donor in a cohort sampled during active COVID-19. The CDR3: CASSPRQGGDEAFF. The CDR3 region has the DNA TGTGCCAGCTCACCACGACAGGGCGGGGATGAAGCTTTCTTT. The complete variable domain, with remaining parts taken from reference TRBV18 and TRBJ1-1, reads NAGVMQNPRHLVRRRGQEARLRCSPMKGHSHVYWYRQLPEEGLKFMVYLQKENIIDESGMPKERFSAEFPKEGPSILRIQQVVRGDSAAYFCASSPRQGGDEAFFGQGTRLTVV.